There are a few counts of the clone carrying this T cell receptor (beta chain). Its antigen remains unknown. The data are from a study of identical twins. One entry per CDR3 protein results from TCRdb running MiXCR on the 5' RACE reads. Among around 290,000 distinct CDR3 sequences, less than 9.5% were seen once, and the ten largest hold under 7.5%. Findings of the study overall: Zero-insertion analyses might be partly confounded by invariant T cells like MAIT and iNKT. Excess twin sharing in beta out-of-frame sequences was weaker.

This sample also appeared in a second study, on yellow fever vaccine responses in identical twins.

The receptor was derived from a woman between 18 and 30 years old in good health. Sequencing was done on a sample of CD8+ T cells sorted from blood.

CDR3: CASSLGAPSYEQYF. As DNA, the CDR3 is TGTGCCAGCAGCTTAGGGGCACCCTCCTACGAGCAGTACTTC. The J gene is TRBJ2-7, the V gene TRBV11-2; no clear D gene. The length of the CDR3 is 14 residues. Germline CDR1 and CDR2: SGHAT and FQNNGV. Trimming stripped 1 base from V and 0 bases from J, with 7 bases between.